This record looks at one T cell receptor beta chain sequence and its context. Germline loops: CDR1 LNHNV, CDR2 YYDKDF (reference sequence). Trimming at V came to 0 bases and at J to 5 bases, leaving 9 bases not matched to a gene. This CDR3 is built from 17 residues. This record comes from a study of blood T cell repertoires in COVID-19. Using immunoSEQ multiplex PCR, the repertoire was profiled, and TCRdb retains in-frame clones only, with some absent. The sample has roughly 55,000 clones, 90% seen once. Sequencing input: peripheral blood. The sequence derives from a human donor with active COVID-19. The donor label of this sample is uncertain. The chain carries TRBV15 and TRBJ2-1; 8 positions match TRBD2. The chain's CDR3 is CATSRDRWSGGDNEQFF. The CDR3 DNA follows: TGTGCCACCAGCAGAGATCGGTGGTCGGGGGGGGACAATGAGCAGTTCTTC.